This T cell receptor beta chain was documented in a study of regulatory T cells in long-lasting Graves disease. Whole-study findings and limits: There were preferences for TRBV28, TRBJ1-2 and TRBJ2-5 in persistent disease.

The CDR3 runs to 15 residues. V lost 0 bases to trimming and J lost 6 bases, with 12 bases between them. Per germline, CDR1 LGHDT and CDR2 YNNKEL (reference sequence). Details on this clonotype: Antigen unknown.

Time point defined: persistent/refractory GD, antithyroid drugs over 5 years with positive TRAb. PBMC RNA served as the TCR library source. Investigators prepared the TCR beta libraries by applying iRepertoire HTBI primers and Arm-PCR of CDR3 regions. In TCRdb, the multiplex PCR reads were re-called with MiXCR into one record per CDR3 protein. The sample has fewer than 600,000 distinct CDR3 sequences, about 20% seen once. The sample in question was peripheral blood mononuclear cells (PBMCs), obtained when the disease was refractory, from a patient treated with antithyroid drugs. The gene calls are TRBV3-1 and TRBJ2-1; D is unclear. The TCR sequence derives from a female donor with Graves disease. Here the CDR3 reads CASSQDPGLSNEQFF. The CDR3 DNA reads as TGTGCCAGCAGCCAAGATCCTGGTCTAAGCAATGAGCAGTTCTTC.